Listed below are T cell receptor beta chains from one sample, sequenced in a study of shared clonotypes between healthy human individuals. The protocol was immunoSEQ multiplex PCR, while the TCRdb copy is restricted to in-frame clones and leaves out a portion. The table has more than 2,000,000 clones, about 92% seen once. Material for sequencing was naive CD4+ T cells from PBMCs. These receptors all stem from a man aged 18 to 29 in good health. Some clones in this sample may be carry-over from other donors' samples. Both conserved end residues are part of each CDR3. The D gene is left open where the match is weak. Some rows have no size entry. The others give once, few or many, or a class for an expanded clone.

D gene | clone size | J gene | V gene | CDR3 protein | CDR3 DNA
- | - | TRBJ2-7 | TRBV5-5 | CASSLGRSPADEQYF | TGTGCCAGCAGCTTGGGGAGGAGCCCAGCGGACGAGCAGTACTTC
TRBD2 | - | TRBJ2-2 | TRBV9 | CASSALLLVSGGPNTGELFF | TGTGCCAGCAGCGCCCTCTTGTTAGTATCGGGAGGGCCAAACACCGGGGAGCTGTTTTTT
- | - | TRBJ2-7 | TRBV5-1 | CATSLGPFGYEQYF | TGCGCCACCAGTCTCGGGCCCTTTGGGTACGAGCAGTACTTC
- | - | TRBJ2-2 | TRBV5-4 | CASSLVGGRTGELFF | TGTGCCAGCAGCTTGGTCGGGGGTCGAACCGGGGAGCTGTTTTTT
- | - | TRBJ1-4 | TRBV18 | CASSPREKLFF | TGTGCCAGCTCACCCCGCGAAAAACTGTTTTTT
TRBD1 | - | TRBJ1-1 | TRBV18 | CASSHPGSGGRTEAFF | TGTGCCAGCTCACACCCCGGGTCAGGGGGCCGCACTGAAGCTTTCTTT
- | - | TRBJ2-2 | TRBV7-3 | CASSFSVGELFF | TGTGCCAGCAGCTTCTCAGTCGGGGAGCTGTTTTTT
- | - | TRBJ2-3 | TRBV5-1 | CASSLGDFTDTQYF | TGCGCCAGCAGCTTGGGGGATTTCACAGATACGCAGTATTTT
TRBD2 | - | TRBJ2-7 | TRBV4-3 | CASSHTSGNSYEQYF | TGCGCCAGCAGCCATACTAGCGGGAACTCCTACGAGCAGTACTTC
- | - | TRBJ2-1 | TRBV28 | CATKIRRTTYNEQFF | TGTGCCACCAAAATCAGGAGGACTACTTACAATGAGCAGTTCTTC
TRBD1 | - | TRBJ2-5 | TRBV9 | CASNRGNQETQYF | TGTGCCAGCAACAGGGGGAACCAAGAGACCCAGTACTTC
- | - | TRBJ1-4 | TRBV4-2 | CASSHFETGGNEKLFF | TGTGCCAGCAGCCACTTCGAGACAGGAGGTAATGAAAAACTGTTTTTT
- | - | TRBJ2-2 | TRBV5-4 | CASSLIGGSNTGELFF | TGTGCCAGCAGCTTGATTGGCGGCTCGAACACCGGGGAGCTGTTTTTT
- | - | TRBJ2-2 | TRBV6-1 | CASSRGWGELFF | TGTGCCAGCAGCAGGGGCTGGGGGGAGCTGTTTTTT
- | - | TRBJ2-6 | TRBV18 | CASSTTRVPGANVLTF | TGTGCCAGCTCAACCACGCGGGTGCCCGGGGCCAACGTCCTGACTTTC
- | - | TRBJ2-7 | TRBV5-1 | CASSLTAPYEQYF | TGCGCCAGCAGCTTGACAGCCCCCTACGAGCAGTACTTC
- | - | TRBJ2-1 | TRBV19 | CASTTTYNEQFF | TGTGCCAGTACCACTACATACAATGAGCAGTTCTTC
- | - | TRBJ2-6 | TRBV7-3 | CASSLLAGANVLTF | TGTGCCAGCAGCTTGCTTGCTGGGGCCAACGTCCTGACTTTC
- | - | TRBJ2-7 | TRBV7-2 | CASSLGLSGYEQYF | TGTGCCAGCAGCTTGGGACTTAGCGGCTACGAGCAGTACTTC
- | once | TRBJ1-2 | TRBV11-2 | CASSFNPGRGNYGYTF | TGTGCCAGCAGCTTCAACCCAGGGAGGGGAAACTATGGCTACACCTTC
TRBD2 | once | TRBJ2-5 | TRBV19 | CASSITREGIKTQYF | TGTGCCAGTAGTATAACGAGGGAGGGAATAAAGACCCAGTACTTC
TRBD1 | - | TRBJ2-7 | TRBV7-9 | CASSSTGGSYEQYF | TGTGCCAGCAGCTCTACAGGGGGATCCTACGAGCAGTACTTC
- | - | TRBJ2-7 | TRBV6-1 | CASSEWEGGGEQYF | TGTGCCAGCAGTGAATGGGAAGGGGGAGGAGAGCAGTACTTC
- | - | TRBJ1-1 | TRBV21-1 | CASSPQAGDAFF | TGTGCCAGCAGCCCCCAGGCAGGGGACGCTTTCTTT
TRBD2 | - | TRBJ2-5 | TRBV9 | CASSPGLGETQYF | TGTGCCAGCAGCCCAGGACTAGGGGAGACCCAGTACTTC
TRBD1 | - | TRBJ1-2 | TRBV5-1 | CASSLWTGGKGYTF | TGCGCCAGCAGCTTGTGGACAGGGGGTAAGGGCTACACCTTC
TRBD1 | - | TRBJ1-4 | TRBV28 | CASSRQGGNEKLFF | TGTGCCAGCAGTAGACAGGGTGGTAATGAAAAACTGTTTTTT
- | - | TRBJ2-7 | TRBV28 | CASSLGGSAYEQYF | TGTGCCAGCAGCTTGGGTGGGAGCGCCTACGAGCAGTACTTC
- | - | TRBJ2-1 | TRBV6-6 | CASSYEGGEQFF | TGTGCCAGCAGTTACGAGGGGGGTGAGCAGTTCTTC
- | - | TRBJ1-2 | TRBV5-4 | CASSPVGGTGYGYTF | TGTGCCAGCAGCCCGGTTGGGGGGACGGGCTATGGCTACACCTTC
- | - | TRBJ2-2 | TRBV19 | CASSLQTGELFF | TGTGCCAGTAGTCTTCAAACCGGGGAGCTGTTTTTT
TRBD1 | - | TRBJ2-7 | TRBV29-1 | CSGTGTGGGGRYEQYF | TGCAGCGGAACCGGGACAGGGGGCGGGGGACGCTACGAGCAGTACTTC
TRBD2 | - | TRBJ2-1 | TRBV14 | CASSKIAGSYNEQFF | TGTGCCAGCAGCAAGATAGCGGGATCGTACAATGAGCAGTTCTTC
- | - | TRBJ1-4 | TRBV28 | CASSGQLYEKLFF | TGTGCCAGCAGCGGACAGCTTTATGAAAAACTGTTTTTT
- | - | TRBJ1-3 | TRBV11-2 | CASSLIRGSGNTIYF | TGTGCCAGCAGCTTAATAAGGGGCTCTGGAAACACCATATATTTT
TRBD2 | - | TRBJ2-5 | TRBV7-9 | CASSPGGATDTQYF | TGTGCCAGCAGCCCGGGGGGGGCGACCGATACCCAGTACTTC
- | - | TRBJ2-7 | TRBV2 | CASSPRGLPYEQYF | TGTGCCAGCAGTCCTCGAGGTCTACCGTACGAGCAGTACTTC
TRBD2 | - | TRBJ2-5 | TRBV4-2 | CASRAGGDYQETQYF | TGTGCCAGCAGAGCGGGAGGGGATTACCAAGAGACCCAGTACTTC
TRBD1 | - | TRBJ1-2 | TRBV9 | CASSVQTGGHYGYTF | TGTGCCAGCAGCGTTCAGACAGGGGGTCACTATGGCTACACCTTC
- | - | TRBJ2-3 | TRBV11-2 | CASSPGTFTDTQYF | TGTGCCAGCAGCCCCGGGACTTTCACAGATACGCAGTATTTT
TRBD1 | few | TRBJ1-5 | TRBV15 | CATNEGARGNQPQHF | TGTGCCACCAACGAGGGGGCGAGGGGCAATCAGCCCCAGCATTTT
- | - | TRBJ1-5 | TRBV28 | CASRARGSNQPQHF | TGTGCCAGCAGGGCACGGGGTAGCAATCAGCCCCAGCATTTT
- | - | TRBJ2-3 | TRBV19 | CASSPGPNTDTQYF | TGTGCCAGTAGCCCCGGGCCCAACACAGATACGCAGTATTTT
- | - | TRBJ1-2 | TRBV19 | CASSRKGPGDYGYTF | TGTGCCAGTAGTCGTAAGGGCCCGGGCGACTATGGCTACACCTTC
- | - | TRBJ1-5 | TRBV18 | CASSPSGRGNQPQHF | TGTGCCAGCTCACCTTCGGGTAGGGGGAATCAGCCCCAGCATTTT
TRBD1 | - | TRBJ1-5 | TRBV29-1 | CSVGTGSGNQPQHF | TGCAGCGTGGGGACAGGGTCCGGAAATCAGCCCCAGCATTTT